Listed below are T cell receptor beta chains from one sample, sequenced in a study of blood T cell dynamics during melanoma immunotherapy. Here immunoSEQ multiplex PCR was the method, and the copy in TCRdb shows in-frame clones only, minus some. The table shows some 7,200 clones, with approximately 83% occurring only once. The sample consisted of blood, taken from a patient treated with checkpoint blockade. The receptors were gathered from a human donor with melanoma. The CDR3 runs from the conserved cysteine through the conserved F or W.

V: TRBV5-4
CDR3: CASSEGSWGGYTF

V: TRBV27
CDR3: CASSLWGQGVREQFF

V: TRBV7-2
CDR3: CASTRQGNEKLFF

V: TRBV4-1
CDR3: CASSLVGTSRIDEQFF

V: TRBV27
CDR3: CASSRLLGMKSYEQYF

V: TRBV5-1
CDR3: CASSYAGPYEQYF

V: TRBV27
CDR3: CASSLSGGLGSGYTF

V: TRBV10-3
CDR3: CATLKGHPTLAYEQYF

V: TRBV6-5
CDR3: CASKSRGYGYTF

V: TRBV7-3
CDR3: CASSLHPTGNEQFF

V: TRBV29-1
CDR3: CSMTRGYEQYF

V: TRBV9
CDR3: CASSVEGATNEKLFF

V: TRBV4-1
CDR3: CASSPRQTSGANVLTF

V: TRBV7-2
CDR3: CASSSKGGGNQPQHF

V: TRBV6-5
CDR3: CASSHGAGPLTEQYF

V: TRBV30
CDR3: CAWRGGVATEAFF

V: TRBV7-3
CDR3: CASSLQGPRGEQYF

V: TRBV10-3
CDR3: CATGGQAGTASNEKLFF

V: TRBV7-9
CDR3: CASTSGGEEKLFF

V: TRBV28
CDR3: CASSLDRPYEQYF

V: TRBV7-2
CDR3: CASSLEAGVSNQPQHF

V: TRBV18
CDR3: CASSPADYSGRSYEQYF

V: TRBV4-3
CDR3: CASSQVNRGRETQYF

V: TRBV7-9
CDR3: CASSTPGVSYNEQFF

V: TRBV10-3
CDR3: CAISDATSGPKSSYEQYF

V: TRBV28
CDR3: CASSLPGTASHEQYF

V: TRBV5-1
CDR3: CASSSASGHQKAFF

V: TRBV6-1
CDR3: CATRGGGGHEQYF

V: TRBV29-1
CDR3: CSVDAGTNTEAFF

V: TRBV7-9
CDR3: CASNEPRLDTEAFF

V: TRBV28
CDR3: CASSSNRAGVYNSPLHF

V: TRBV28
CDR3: CASSKAGTSPIYEQYF

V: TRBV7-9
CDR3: CASSLVETNYGYTF

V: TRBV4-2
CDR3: CASSQDVGSGNTIYF

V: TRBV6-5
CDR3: CASKTTGTANTEAFF

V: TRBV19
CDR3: CASSIDQGNEQYF

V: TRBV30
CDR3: CAWAVNRGFLVADTQYF

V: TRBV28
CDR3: CAIKGQGRPNEKLFF

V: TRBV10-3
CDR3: CAISEWDSYNEQFF

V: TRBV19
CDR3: CASRVGGVLNTEAFF

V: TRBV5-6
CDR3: CASSLARGARNQPQHF

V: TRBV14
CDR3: CASSYGTSGKGDNEQFF

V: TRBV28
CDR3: CASSLRSTNEKLFF

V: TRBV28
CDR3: CASAPGGLEQPQHF